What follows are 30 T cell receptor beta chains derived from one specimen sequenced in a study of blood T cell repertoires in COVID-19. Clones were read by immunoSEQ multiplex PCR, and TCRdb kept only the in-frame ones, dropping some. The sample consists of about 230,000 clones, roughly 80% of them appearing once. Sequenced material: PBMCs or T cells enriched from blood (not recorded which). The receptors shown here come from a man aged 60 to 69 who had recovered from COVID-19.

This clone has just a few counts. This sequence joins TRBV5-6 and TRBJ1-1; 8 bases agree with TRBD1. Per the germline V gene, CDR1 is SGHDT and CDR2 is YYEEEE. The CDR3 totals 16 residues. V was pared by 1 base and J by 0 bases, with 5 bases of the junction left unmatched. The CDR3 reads CASSLPGQDMNTEAFF. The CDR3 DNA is TGTGCCAGCAGCTTGCCGGGACAGGATATGAACACTGAAGCTTTCTTT.

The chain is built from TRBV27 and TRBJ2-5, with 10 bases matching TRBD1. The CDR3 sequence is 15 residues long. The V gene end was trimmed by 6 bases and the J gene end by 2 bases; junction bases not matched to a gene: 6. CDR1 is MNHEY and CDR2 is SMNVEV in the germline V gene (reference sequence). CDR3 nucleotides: TGTGCCAGCAGCTACGACAGGGGGCTACAAGAGACCCAGTACTTC. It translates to CASSYDRGLQETQYF.

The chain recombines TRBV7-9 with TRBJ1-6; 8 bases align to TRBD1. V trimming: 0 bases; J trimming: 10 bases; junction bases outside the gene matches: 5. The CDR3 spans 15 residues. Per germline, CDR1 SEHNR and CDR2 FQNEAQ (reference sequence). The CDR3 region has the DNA TGTGCCAGCAGCTTAGCGCTGACAGGGGAATCACCCCTCCACTTT. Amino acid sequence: CASSLALTGESPLHF.

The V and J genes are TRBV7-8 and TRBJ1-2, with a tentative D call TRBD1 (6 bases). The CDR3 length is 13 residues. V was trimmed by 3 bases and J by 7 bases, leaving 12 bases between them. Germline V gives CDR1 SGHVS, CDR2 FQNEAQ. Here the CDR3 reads CASSFGGQGGYTF. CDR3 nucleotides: TGTGCCAGCAGCTTTGGGGGACAAGGTGGCTACACCTTC.

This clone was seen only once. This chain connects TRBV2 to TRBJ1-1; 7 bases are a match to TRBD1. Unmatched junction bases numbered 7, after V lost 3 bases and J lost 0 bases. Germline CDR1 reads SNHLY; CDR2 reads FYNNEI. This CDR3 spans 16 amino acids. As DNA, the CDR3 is TGTGCCAGCAGTGACTTGGGACAGTTAATGAACACTGAAGCTTTCTTT. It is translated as CASSDLGQLMNTEAFF.

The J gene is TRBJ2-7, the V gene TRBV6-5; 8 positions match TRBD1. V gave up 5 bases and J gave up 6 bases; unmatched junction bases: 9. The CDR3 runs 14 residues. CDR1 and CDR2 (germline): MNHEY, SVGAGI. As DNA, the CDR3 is TGTGCCAGCAGTCCGGACAGGGTCGGTGGCGAGCAGTACTTC. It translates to CASSPDRVGGEQYF.

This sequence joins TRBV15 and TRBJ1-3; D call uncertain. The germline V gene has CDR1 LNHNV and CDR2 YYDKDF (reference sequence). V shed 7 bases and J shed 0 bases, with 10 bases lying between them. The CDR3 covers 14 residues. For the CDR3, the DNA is TGTGCCACCAACCCACAGAACTCTGGAAACACCATATATTTT. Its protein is CATNPQNSGNTIYF.

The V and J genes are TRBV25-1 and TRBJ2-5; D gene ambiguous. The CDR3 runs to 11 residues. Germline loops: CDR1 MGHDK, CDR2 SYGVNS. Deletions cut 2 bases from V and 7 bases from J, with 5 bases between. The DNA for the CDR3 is TGTGCCAGCAGTGAAGTCGGGACCCAGTACTTC. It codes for CASSEVGTQYF.

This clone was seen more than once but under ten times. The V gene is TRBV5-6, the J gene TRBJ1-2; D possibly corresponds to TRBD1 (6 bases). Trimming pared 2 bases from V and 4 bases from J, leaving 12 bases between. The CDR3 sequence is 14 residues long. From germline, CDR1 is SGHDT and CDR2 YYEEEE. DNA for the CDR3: TGTGCCAGCAGCTTTATGGGGGCTGGCTATGGCTACACCTTC. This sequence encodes CASSFMGAGYGYTF.

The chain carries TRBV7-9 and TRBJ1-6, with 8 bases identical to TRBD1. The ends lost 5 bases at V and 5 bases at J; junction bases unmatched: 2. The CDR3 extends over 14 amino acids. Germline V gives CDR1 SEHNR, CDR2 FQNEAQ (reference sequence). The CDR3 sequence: CASSKGQDNSPLHF. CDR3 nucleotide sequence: TGTGCCAGCAGCAAGGGACAGGATAATTCACCCCTCCACTTT.

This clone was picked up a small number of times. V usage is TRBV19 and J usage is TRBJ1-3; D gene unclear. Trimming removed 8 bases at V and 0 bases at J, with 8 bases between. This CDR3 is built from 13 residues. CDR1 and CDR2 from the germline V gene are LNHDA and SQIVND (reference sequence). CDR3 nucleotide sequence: TGTGCCAGTGCACAGTTCTCTGGAAACACCATATATTTT. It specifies CASAQFSGNTIYF.

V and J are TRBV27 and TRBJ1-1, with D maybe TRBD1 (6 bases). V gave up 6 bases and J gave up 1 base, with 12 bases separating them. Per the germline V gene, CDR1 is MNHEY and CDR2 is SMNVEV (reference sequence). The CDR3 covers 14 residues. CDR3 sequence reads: CASRGTTGNTEAFF. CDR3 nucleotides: TGTGCCAGCAGGGGGACGACAGGGAACACTGAAGCTTTCTTT.

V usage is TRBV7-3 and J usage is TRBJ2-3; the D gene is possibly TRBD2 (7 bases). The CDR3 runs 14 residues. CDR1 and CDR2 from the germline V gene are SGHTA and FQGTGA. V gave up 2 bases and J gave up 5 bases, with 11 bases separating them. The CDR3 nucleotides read TGTGCCAGCAGCTTAGGGGGGGCCGGAGATACGCAGTATTTT. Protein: CASSLGGAGDTQYF.

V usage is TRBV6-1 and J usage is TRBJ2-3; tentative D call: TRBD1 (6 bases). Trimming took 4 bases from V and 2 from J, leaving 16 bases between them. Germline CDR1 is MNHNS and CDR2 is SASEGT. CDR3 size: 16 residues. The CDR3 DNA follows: TGTGCCAGCAGTGCGACGACGGGACACCTCACAGATACGCAGTATTTT. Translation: CASSATTGHLTDTQYF.

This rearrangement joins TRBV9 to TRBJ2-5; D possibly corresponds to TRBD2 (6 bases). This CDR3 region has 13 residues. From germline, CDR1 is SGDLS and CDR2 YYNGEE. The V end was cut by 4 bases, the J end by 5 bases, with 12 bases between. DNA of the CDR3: TGTGCCAGCAGCCCGGGGGTGGCGGAGACCCAGTACTTC. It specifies CASSPGVAETQYF.

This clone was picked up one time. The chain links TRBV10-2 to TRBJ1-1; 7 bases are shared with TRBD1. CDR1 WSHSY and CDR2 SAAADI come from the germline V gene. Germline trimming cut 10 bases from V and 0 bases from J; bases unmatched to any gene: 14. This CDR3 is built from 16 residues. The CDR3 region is CATPLNRDRMNTEAFF. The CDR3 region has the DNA TGCGCCACCCCCCTTAACCGGGACAGAATGAACACTGAAGCTTTCTTT.

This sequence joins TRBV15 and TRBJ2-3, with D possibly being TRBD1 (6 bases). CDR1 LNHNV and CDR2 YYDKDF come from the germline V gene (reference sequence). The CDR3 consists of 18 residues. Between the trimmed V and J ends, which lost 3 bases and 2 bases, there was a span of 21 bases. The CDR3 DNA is TGTGCCACCAGCAGTTCTAGGGGGTTCTTGGACCCCACAGATACGCAGTATTTT. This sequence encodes CATSSSRGFLDPTDTQYF.

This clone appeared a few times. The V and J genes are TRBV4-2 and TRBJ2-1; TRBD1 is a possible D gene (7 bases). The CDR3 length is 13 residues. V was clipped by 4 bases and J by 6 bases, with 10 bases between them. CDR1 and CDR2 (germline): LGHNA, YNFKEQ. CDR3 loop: CASSLQGGNEQFF. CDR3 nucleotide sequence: TGTGCCAGCAGCCTGCAGGGGGGCAATGAGCAGTTCTTC.

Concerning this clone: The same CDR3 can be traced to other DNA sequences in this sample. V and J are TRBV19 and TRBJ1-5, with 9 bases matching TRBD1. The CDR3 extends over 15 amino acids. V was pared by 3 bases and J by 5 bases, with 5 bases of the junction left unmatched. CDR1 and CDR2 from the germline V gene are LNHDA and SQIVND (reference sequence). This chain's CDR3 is CASSILGQGDQPQHF. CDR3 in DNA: TGTGCCAGTAGTATTCTGGGACAGGGCGATCAGCCCCAGCATTTT.

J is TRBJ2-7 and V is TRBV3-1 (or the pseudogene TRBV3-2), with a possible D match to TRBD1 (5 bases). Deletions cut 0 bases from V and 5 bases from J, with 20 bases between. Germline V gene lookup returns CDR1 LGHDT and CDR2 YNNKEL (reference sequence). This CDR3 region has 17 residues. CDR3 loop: CASSQEGSGASGNEQYF. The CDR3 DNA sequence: TGTGCCAGCAGCCAAGAAGGTAGTGGGGCCTCAGGGAACGAGCAGTACTTC.

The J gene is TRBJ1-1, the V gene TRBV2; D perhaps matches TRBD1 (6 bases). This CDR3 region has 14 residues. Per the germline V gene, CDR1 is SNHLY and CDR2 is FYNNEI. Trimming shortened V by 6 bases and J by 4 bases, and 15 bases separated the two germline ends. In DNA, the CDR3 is TGTGCCAGCAGAACAACAGGGATGGGCACTGAAGCTTTCTTT. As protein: CASRTTGMGTEAFF.

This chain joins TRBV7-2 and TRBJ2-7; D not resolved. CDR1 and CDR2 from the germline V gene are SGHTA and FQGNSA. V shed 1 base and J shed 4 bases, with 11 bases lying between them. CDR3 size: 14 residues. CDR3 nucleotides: TGTGCCAGCAGCTTAGGGTCGGTTTTTTACGAGCAGTACTTC. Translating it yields CASSLGSVFYEQYF.

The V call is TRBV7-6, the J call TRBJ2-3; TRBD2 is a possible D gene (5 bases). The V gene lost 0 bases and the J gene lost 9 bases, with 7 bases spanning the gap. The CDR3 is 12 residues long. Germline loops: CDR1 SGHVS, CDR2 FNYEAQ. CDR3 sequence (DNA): TGTGCCAGCAGCTTAGCGGGAGCGACGCAGTATTTT. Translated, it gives CASSLAGATQYF. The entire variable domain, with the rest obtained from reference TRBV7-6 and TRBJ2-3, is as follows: GAGVSQSPRYKVTKRGQDVALRCDPISGHVSLYWYRQALGQGPEFLTYFNYEAQQDKSGLPNDRFSAERPEGSISTLTIQRTEQRDSAMYRCASSLAGATQYFGPGTRLTVL.

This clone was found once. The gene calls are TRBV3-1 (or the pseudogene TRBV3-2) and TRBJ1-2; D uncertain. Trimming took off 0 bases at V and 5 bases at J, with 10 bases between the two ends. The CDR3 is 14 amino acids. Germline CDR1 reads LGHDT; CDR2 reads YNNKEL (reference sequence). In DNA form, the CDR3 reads TGTGCCAGCAGCCAAGATATCACTGCATATGGCTACACCTTC. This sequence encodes CASSQDITAYGYTF.

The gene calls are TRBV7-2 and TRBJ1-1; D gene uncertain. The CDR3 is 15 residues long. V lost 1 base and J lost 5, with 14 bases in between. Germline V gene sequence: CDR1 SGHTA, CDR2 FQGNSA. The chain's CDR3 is CASSLVSGVGTEAFF. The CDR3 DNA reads TGTGCCAGCAGCTTAGTCTCAGGTGTAGGTACTGAAGCTTTCTTT.

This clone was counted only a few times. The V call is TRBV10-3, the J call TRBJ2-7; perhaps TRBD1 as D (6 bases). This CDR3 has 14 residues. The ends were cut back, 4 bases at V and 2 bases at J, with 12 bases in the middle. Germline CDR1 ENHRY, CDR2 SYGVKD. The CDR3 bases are TGTGCCATCAGTGCCGGGACATCTGCCTACGAGCAGTACTTC. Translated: CAISAGTSAYEQYF.

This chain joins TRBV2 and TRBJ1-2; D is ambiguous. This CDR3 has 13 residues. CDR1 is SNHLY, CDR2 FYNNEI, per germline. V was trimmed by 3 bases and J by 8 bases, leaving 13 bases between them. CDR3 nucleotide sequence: TGTGCCAGCAGTGACAACCAGGATCCCGGCTACACCTTC. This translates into CASSDNQDPGYTF.

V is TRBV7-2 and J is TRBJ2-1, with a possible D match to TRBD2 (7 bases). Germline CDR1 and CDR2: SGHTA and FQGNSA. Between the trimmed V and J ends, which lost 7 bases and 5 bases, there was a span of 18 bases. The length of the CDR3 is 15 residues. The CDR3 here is CASTVRGGEHNEQFF. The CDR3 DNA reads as TGTGCCAGCACGGTCAGGGGAGGGGAACACAATGAGCAGTTCTTC.

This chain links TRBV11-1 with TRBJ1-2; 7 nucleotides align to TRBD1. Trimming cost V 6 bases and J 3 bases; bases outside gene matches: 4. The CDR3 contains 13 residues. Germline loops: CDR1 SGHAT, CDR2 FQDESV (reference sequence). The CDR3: CASSPGQYYGYTF. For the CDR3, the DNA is TGTGCCAGCAGTCCGGGACAGTACTATGGCTACACCTTC.

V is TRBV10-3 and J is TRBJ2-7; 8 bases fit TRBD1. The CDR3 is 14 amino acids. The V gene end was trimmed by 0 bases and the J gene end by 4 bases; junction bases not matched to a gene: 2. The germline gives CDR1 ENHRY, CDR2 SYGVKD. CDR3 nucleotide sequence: TGTGCCATCAGTGAGTCGGACAGGGTTTACGAGCAGTACTTC. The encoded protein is CAISESDRVYEQYF.